The sequence of this T cell receptor (beta chain) was determined in a study of molecular identifiers for immune sequencing clone quantification. On the study more broadly: Four portions were sequenced after RNA from roughly 18,000 or 92,000 naive CD8 cells was split five ways in replicates.

This clonotype was seen at least ten times. Trimming removed 1 base from V and 14 bases from J, with 12 bases in between. Germline V CDR1 and CDR2: SEHNR, FQNEAQ (reference sequence). The length of the CDR3 is 12 residues. From the PCR reads, TCRdb called clonotypes with MiXCR, one entry per CDR3 protein. Of 550,000 to 750,000 distinct CDR3 sequences in the sample, just under 20% were seen once. With RNA at 10%, 30% or 50%, naive CD8 libraries came from around 20,000 to 1,000,000 sorted cells. Sequencing was carried out using naive CD8+ T cells from blood, with Jurkat cell RNA spiked in. The subset here: FACS-sorted CD8+CD4-CCR7+CD45RA+ naive T cells. This TCR was sampled from a human donor in good health. Some libraries in this study had Jurkat cell RNA spiked in. The chain combines TRBV7-9 with TRBJ2-1; D possibly corresponds to TRBD1 (6 bases). The CDR3 DNA is TGTGCCAGCAGCTTAGGGACAGCCTCAAAGTTCTTC. It encodes CASSLGTASKFF.